Below, one T cell receptor beta chain is given with its context. Germline CDR1 is SGHTS and CDR2 is YDEGEE. The V and J ends lost 7 bases and 4 bases respectively, with 9 bases between them. The CDR3 length is 11 residues. TCRdb's copy holds only in-frame clones and misses some; the assay was immunoSEQ multiplex PCR. The profile shows some 70,000 clones, about four fifths of them singletons. The sample originates from a study of blood T cell repertoires in COVID-19. The source material was peripheral blood. The source is a woman aged 70-85 years with acute or convalescent COVID-19. The rearrangement joins TRBV5-8 to TRBJ2-7; D may be TRBD2 (5 bases). Here the CDR3 DNA reads TGTGCCAGCGGTGAGCGGTACGAGCAGTACTTC. As protein: CASGERYEQYF.